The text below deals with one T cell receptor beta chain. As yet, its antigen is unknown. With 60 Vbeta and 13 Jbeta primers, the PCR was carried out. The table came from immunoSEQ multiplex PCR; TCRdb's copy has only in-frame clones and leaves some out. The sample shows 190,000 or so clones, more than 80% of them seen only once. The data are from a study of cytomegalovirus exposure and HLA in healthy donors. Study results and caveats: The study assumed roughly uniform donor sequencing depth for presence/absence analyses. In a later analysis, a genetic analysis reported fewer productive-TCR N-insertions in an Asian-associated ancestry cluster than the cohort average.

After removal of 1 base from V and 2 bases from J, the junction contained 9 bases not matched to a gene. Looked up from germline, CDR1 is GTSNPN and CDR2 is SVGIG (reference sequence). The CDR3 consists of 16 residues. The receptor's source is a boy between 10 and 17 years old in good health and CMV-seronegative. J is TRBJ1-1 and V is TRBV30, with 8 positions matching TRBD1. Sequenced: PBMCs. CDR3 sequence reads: CAWSEEWQGANTEAFF. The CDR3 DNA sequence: TGTGCCTGGAGTGAAGAATGGCAGGGGGCTAACACTGAAGCTTTCTTT.